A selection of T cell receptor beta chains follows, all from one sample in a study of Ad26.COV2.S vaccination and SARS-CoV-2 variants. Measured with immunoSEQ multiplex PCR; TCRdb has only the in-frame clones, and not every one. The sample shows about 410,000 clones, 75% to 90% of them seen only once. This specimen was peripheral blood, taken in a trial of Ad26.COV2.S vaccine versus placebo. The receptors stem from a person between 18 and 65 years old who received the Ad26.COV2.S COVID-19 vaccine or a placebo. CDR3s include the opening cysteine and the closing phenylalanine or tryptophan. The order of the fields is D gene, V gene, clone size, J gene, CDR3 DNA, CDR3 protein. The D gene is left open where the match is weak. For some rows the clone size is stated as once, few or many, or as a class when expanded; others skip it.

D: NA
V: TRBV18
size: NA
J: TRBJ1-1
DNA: TGTGCCAGCTCACCCCTAGGGGCGGACACTGAAGCTTTCTTT
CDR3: CASSPLGADTEAFF

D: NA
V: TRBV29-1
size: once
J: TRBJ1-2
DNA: TGCAGCGTCCGGGAGATTCCTAACTATGGCTACACCTTC
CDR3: CSVREIPNYGYTF

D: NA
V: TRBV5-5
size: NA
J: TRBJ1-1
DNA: TGTGCCAGCAGCACCAGGATCGCCACTGAAGCTTTCTTT
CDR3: CASSTRIATEAFF

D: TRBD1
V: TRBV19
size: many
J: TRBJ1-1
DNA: TGTGCCAGCGTTAGGTCAGGGGGCCGGATTGCAACTGAAGCTTTCTTT
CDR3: CASVRSGGRIATEAFF

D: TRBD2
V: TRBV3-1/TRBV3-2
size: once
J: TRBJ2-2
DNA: TGTGCCAGCAGCGCTCGACTAGCGGGGGGCCGGAACACCGGGGAGCTGTTTTTT
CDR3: CASSARLAGGRNTGELFF

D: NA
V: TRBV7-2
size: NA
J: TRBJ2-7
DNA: TGTGCCAGCAGCTTAGTTAGAGGTCGCGCATGGGAGCAGTACTTC
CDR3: CASSLVRGRAWEQYF

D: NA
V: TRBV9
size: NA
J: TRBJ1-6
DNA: TGTGCCAGCAGCGTAGGACAGAATAATTCACCCCTCCACTTT
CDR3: CASSVGQNNSPLHF

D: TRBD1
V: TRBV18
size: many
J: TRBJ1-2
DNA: TGTGCCAGCTCACCTCTTAAAGGGGGCGCGGAAGGCTACACCTTC
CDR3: CASSPLKGGAEGYTF

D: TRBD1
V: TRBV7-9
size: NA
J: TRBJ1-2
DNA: TGTGCCAGCAGCACCACAGACAGGGATGGCTACACCTTC
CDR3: CASSTTDRDGYTF

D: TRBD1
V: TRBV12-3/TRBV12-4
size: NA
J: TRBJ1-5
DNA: TGTGCCAGCAGCGGACAGGAGGGGCAGCCCCAGCATTTT
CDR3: CASSGQEGQPQHF

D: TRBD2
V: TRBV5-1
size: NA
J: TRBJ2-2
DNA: TGCGCCAGCAGCTCCCCTAGCGGGGGGGCGAACACCGGGGAGCTGTTTTTT
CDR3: CASSSPSGGANTGELFF

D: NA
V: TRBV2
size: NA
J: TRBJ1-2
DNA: TGTGCCAGTACTACCGGGACACCCTATGGCTACACCTTC
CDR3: CASTTGTPYGYTF

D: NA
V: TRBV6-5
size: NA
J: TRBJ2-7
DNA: TGTGCCAGCAGTTCCGGCCTGAGCTCCTACGAGCAGTACTTC
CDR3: CASSSGLSSYEQYF

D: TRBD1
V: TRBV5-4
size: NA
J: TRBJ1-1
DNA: TGTGCCAGCAGCGTTAACAGGGGGGTTGAGAACACTGAAGCTTTCTTT
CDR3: CASSVNRGVENTEAFF

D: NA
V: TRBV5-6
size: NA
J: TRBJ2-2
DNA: TGTGCCAGCACCCTGGTAGGGGCAAAGAACACCGGGGAGCTGTTTTTT
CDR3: CASTLVGAKNTGELFF

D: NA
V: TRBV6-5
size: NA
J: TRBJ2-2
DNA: TGTGCCAGCAGGCAGGGCGCCGGGGAGCTGTTTTTT
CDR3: CASRQGAGELFF

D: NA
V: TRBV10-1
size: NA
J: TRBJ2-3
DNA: TGCGCCAGCAGTGAGTTGAAGGGGGGAAGCACAGATACGCAGTATTTT
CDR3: CASSELKGGSTDTQYF